In this sample, the clone carrying this T cell receptor (beta chain) turned up once. The data stem from a study of blood T cell repertoires in COVID-19. Study overall: The United States, Italy and Spain were the sources of the acute and convalescent COVID-19 samples. PBMCs, B-cell-depleted T cells, or T cells provided the cDNA or gDNA that made up the material.

How the authors handled the data: Amplification of reference gene primers was used by the study to estimate nucleated cell counts. Clones were read by immunoSEQ multiplex PCR, and TCRdb kept only the in-frame ones, dropping some. That table gives V, J and clone size, and the DNA gave D and trimming. The table lists 210,000 or so clones, approximately 78% of them singletons, with 8.5% to 12% in the top ten. CDR3 length: 14 amino acids. Trimming took off 3 bases at V and 9 bases at J, with 12 bases between the two ends. CDR1 SGHTA and CDR2 FQGNSA come from the germline V gene. The clonotype originates from a woman older than 75 with acute or convalescent COVID-19. Input material: peripheral blood. The chain joins TRBV7-2 to TRBJ1-6; possible D gene TRBD1, 5 bases. The DNA for the CDR3 is TGTGCCAGCAGCTTGCAGGGTCCAGGTTCACCCCTCCACTTT. Its protein product is CASSLQGPGSPLHF.